One T cell receptor (beta chain) is described in this entry. Participants, roughly 18 to 89 years old, spanned approximately 26 US areas. The record originates from a study of blood T cell repertoires in COVID-19. The germline V gene encodes CDR1 SGHTA and CDR2 FQGNSA. The V gene end was trimmed by 0 bases and the J gene end by 1 base; junction bases not matched to a gene: 7. This CDR3 is built from 20 residues. Using immunoSEQ multiplex PCR, the repertoire was profiled, and TCRdb retains in-frame clones only, with some absent. The sample yields around 280,000 clones, around nine tenths seen once. Specimen: PBMCs or T cells enriched from blood (not recorded which). The source of this sequence is a woman in her thirties or forties who had recovered from COVID-19. The rearrangement joins TRBV7-2 to TRBJ2-2; 14 positions match TRBD2. The CDR3 loop reads CASSLAWTSGRQLNTGELFF. The CDR3 DNA sequence: TGTGCCAGCAGCTTAGCCTGGACTAGCGGGAGGCAACTGAACACCGGGGAGCTGTTTTTT.